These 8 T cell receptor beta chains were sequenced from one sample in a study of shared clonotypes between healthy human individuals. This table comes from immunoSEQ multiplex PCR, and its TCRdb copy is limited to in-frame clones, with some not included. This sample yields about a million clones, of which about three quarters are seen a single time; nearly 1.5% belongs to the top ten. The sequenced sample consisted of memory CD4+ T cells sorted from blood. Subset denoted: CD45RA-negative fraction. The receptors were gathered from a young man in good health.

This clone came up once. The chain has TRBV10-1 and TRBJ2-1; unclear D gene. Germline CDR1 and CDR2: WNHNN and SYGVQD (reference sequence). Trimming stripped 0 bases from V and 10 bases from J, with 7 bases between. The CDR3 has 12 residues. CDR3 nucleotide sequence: TGCGCCAGCAGTGAGTCCAAGGCGGAGCAGTTCTTC. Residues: CASSESKAEQFF.

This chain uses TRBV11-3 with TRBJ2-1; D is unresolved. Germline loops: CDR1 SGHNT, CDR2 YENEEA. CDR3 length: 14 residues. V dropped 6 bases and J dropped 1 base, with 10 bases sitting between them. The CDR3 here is CASSEENSYNEQFF. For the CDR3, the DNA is TGTGCCAGCAGTGAAGAGAATTCCTACAATGAGCAGTTCTTC.

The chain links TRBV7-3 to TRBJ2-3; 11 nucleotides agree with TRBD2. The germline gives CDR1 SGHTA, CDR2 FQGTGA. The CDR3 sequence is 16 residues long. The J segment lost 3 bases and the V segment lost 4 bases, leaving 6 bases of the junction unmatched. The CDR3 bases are TGTGCCAGCAGCTCCCGACTAGCGGGGAATACAGATACGCAGTATTTT. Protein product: CASSSRLAGNTDTQYF.

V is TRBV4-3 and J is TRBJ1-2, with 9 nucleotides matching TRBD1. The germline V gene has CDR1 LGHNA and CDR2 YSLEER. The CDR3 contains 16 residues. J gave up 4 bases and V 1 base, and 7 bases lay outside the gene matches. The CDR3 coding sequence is TGCGCCAGCAGCCAAGTAGACAGGGGGTCCCTCTATGGCTACACCTTC. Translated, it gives CASSQVDRGSLYGYTF.

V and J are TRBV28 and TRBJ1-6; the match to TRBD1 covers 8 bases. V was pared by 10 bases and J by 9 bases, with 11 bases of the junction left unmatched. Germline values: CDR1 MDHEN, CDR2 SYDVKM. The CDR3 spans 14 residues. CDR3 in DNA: TGTGCCACCACGAGGGACAGGTCTTCTTCACCCCTCCACTTT. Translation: CATTRDRSSSPLHF.

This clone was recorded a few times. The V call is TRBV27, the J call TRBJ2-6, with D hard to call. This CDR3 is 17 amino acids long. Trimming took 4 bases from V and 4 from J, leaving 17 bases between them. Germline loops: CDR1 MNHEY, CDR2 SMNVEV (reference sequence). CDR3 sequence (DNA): TGTGCCAGCAGTTCGGAGTATTTGAGGTCGGGGGCCAACGTCCTGACTTTC. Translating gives CASSSEYLRSGANVLTF.

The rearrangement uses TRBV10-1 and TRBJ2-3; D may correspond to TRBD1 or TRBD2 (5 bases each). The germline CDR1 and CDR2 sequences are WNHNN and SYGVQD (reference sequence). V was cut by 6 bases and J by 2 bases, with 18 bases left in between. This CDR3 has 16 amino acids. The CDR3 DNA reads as TGCGCCAGCAGCGAGGGGTGGCAGGGCTCCACAGATACGCAGTATTTT. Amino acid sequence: CASSEGWQGSTDTQYF.

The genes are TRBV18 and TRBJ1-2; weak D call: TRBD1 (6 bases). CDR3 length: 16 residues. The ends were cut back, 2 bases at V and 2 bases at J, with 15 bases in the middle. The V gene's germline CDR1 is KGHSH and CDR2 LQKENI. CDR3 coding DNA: TGTGCCAGCTCACCAGGCCTCCAGGGGAGGAACTATGGCTACACCTTC. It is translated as CASSPGLQGRNYGYTF.